Shown below are 15 T cell receptor beta chains from a single sample sequenced in a study of blood T cell repertoires in COVID-19 (dated by TCRdb to the early 2020s). Library preparation used the immunoSEQ multiplex PCR assay. TCRdb carries this immuneACCESS record with in-frame sequences only. Its versions omit some clonotypes, under half of them owing to an unresolved V gene in the studies checked, with the rest unexplained. Recorded for this sample are around 400,000 clones; about 88% of them occurred a single time. The ten largest account for 1.2% to 1.5% of the sample. Sequencing was carried out using PBMCs or T cells enriched from blood (not recorded which). These receptors all stem from a woman aged 18-29 years who had been exposed to COVID-19.

This chain joins TRBV20-1 and TRBJ1-2; D unresolved. Deletions cut 6 bases from V and 2 bases from J, with 7 bases between. The CDR3 is made up of 11 amino acids. Per the germline V gene, CDR1 is DFQATT and CDR2 is SNEGSKA (reference sequence). CDR3 sequence reads: CSARPNYGYTF. Written as DNA, the CDR3 is TGCAGTGCAAGACCAAACTATGGCTACACCTTC.

A remark on this clone: This CDR3 is also generated by other DNA sequences in the sample. The chain joins TRBV5-5 to TRBJ1-5; 8 bases line up with TRBD1. Germline V lookup: CDR1 SGHKS, CDR2 YYEKEE (reference sequence). The length of the CDR3 is 16 residues. Trimming at V came to 0 bases and at J to 0 bases, leaving 2 bases not matched to a gene. This CDR3 is CASSLGQGASNQPQHF. The CDR3 region has the DNA TGTGCCAGCAGCTTGGGGCAGGGGGCTAGCAATCAGCCCCAGCATTTT.

The chain couples TRBV5-1 to TRBJ1-2; D is unresolved. The CDR3 consists of 13 residues. V lost 0 bases and J lost 5, with 8 bases in between. Germline V gene sequence: CDR1 SGHRS, CDR2 YFSETQ. CDR3 amino acids: CASSLDGRYGYTF. The DNA for the CDR3 is TGCGCCAGCAGCTTGGACGGGAGGTATGGCTACACCTTC.

This chain joins TRBV28 and TRBJ2-5; TRBD1 matches at 7 bases. The CDR3 covers 16 residues. V was pared by 6 bases and J by 2 bases, with 12 bases of the junction left unmatched. CDR1 is MDHEN and CDR2 is SYDVKM in the germline V gene. The CDR3 loop is CASSSRQGAGQETQYF. CDR3 nucleotides: TGTGCCAGCAGCAGTCGACAGGGTGCGGGTCAAGAGACCCAGTACTTC.

The chain combines TRBV29-1 with TRBJ2-2, with D perhaps TRBD1 (6 bases). V was shortened by 6 bases and J by 1 base, with 15 bases between the two germline ends. CDR3 length equals 15 residues. Germline values: CDR1 SQVTM, CDR2 ANQGSEA. The CDR3 coding sequence is TGCAGCGTCGGGCCCTTAGGGGGGAACACCGGGGAGCTGTTTTTT. Amino acids: CSVGPLGGNTGELFF.

The CDR3, as DNA: TGCGCCAGCAGTGGGGTCAGGGATCAGCCCCAGCATTTT. Its translation: CASSGVRDQPQHF. The V and J genes are TRBV10-2 and TRBJ1-5, with D possibly matching TRBD1 (5 bases). The CDR3 has 13 residues. The V end lost 4 bases, the J end lost 5 bases, and 9 bases lay between the germline ends. The germline CDR1 and CDR2 sequences are WSHSY and SAAADI.

The chain couples TRBV6-1 to TRBJ1-2; a possible D gene is TRBD1 (6 bases). Trimming left V 3 bases short and J 5 bases short, with 16 bases between. This CDR3 is 15 amino acids long. Looked up from germline, CDR1 is MNHNS and CDR2 is SASEGT. CDR3 sequence: CASSDPLQGRYGYTF. The CDR3 nucleotides are TGTGCCAGCAGTGACCCCCTACAGGGTCGGTATGGCTACACCTTC.

This clone was seen a few times. V is TRBV6-5 and J is TRBJ1-1; 11 bases agree with TRBD1. Germline V gene sequence: CDR1 MNHEY, CDR2 SVGAGI. The CDR3 covers 14 residues. V lost 2 bases to trimming and J lost 6 bases; unmatched junction nucleotides: 2. CDR3 in amino acids: CASSYRDRGSEAFF. The CDR3 nucleotides read TGTGCCAGCAGTTACCGGGACAGGGGGTCTGAAGCTTTCTTT.

The V gene is TRBV4-3, the J gene TRBJ1-1; no clear D gene. This CDR3 is built from 14 residues. V was shortened by 3 bases and J by 3 bases, with 11 bases between the two germline ends. Germline values: CDR1 LGHNA, CDR2 YSLEER. DNA of the CDR3: TGCGCCAGCAGCCACGTGACCGGGGACACTGAAGCTTTCTTT. Amino acid sequence: CASSHVTGDTEAFF.

The gene calls are TRBV11-2 and TRBJ2-1, with 9 bases that match TRBD1. With V trimmed by 1 base and J by 5 bases, 6 bases remained unmatched. Germline CDR1 and CDR2: SGHAT and FQNNGV. CDR3 size: 16 residues. CDR3 sequence reads: CASSLGAGTGNNEQFF. CDR3 DNA sequence: TGTGCCAGCAGCTTAGGGGCCGGGACAGGGAACAATGAGCAGTTCTTC.

A few counts support this clone. The chain couples TRBV28 to TRBJ2-3, with 8 bases that match TRBD2. J was trimmed by 4 bases and V by 2 bases; bases with no gene match: 8. Germline V gene sequence: CDR1 MDHEN, CDR2 SYDVKM. This CDR3 is built from 16 residues. CDR3 sequence reads: CASSLSPSGPSDTQYF. The DNA of the CDR3 is TGTGCCAGCAGTTTAAGTCCTAGCGGGCCCTCAGATACGCAGTATTTT.

The chain recombines TRBV7-8 with TRBJ1-1; unclear D gene. The CDR3 totals 13 residues. Germline V gene data show CDR1 as SGHVS and CDR2 as FQNEAQ. V was trimmed by 10 bases and J by 0 bases, leaving 12 bases between them. CDR3 sequence (DNA): TGTGCCACGAGGGCCGAAATGAACACTGAAGCTTTCTTT. Its protein is CATRAEMNTEAFF.

This sequence joins TRBV3-1 (or the pseudogene TRBV3-2) and TRBJ1-1; D is perhaps TRBD1 (6 bases). This CDR3 region has 12 residues. Germline loops: CDR1 LGHDT, CDR2 YNNKEL (reference sequence). The germline V and J ends were trimmed by 4 bases and 7 bases, with 10 bases remaining between them. CDR3 amino acids: CASSRQGSEAFF. The CDR3 DNA reads TGTGCCAGCAGCCGCCAGGGGAGTGAAGCTTTCTTT.

The V and J genes are TRBV24-1 and TRBJ2-3, with TRBD2 matching over 7 bases. The V gene end was trimmed by 9 bases and the J gene end by 6 bases; junction bases not matched to a gene: 17. The CDR3 is 16 amino acids. Per germline, CDR1 KGHDR and CDR2 SFDVKD. The CDR3 DNA sequence: TGTGCCACCCCTCCCACAGCGGGGACCCGATGGGATACGCAGTATTTT. It codes for CATPPTAGTRWDTQYF.

V and J are TRBV30 and TRBJ2-1; 8 bases fit TRBD2. This CDR3 has 12 residues. CDR1 is GTSNPN, CDR2 SVGIG, per germline (reference sequence). Trimming removed 1 base from V and 15 bases from J; junction bases left unmatched: 8. CDR3 amino acids: CAWSAPGGAWFF. CDR3 nucleotide sequence: TGTGCCTGGAGTGCCCCGGGGGGGGCGTGGTTCTTC.